What follows describes a single TCR beta chain. The CDR3 has 17 residues. Trimming cost V 0 bases and J 0 bases; bases outside gene matches: 8. Germline CDR1 is LGHNA and CDR2 is YNFKEQ. This entry belongs to a study of blood T cell repertoires in COVID-19. In the study overall: Donors in the United States, Italy and Spain gave samples during acute or convalescent COVID-19. T cells, B-cell-depleted T cells, or PBMCs provided the cDNA or gDNA that served as material.

TCRdb's table, derived via immunoSEQ multiplex PCR, lists solely in-frame clones and lacks some. The table records more than 150,000 clones, about four fifths of them present only once. The clonotype comes from a man between 18 and 29 years old with active or convalescent COVID-19. The specimen was peripheral blood. This sequence joins TRBV4-2 and TRBJ2-7; 7 nucleotides agree with TRBD2. As DNA, the CDR3 is TGTGCCAGCAGCCAAGATGACGGCCTAGCGGTCTCCTACGAGCAGTACTTC. Protein: CASSQDDGLAVSYEQYF.